The 31 T cell receptor beta chains below were found in one sample sequenced in a study of blood T cell repertoires in COVID-19. Assay used: immunoSEQ multiplex PCR; TCRdb lists only in-frame clones, some missing. The sample includes fewer than 40,000 clones, about 91% of them seen just once. Sequences were obtained from peripheral blood. The origin of the receptors is a human donor with active COVID-19. The donor label of this sample is uncertain.

The rearrangement links TRBV14 to TRBJ2-7; TRBD1 agrees at 9 bases. Germline CDR1 SGHDN, CDR2 FVKESK. The CDR3 contains 14 residues. V gave up 2 bases and J gave up 3 bases; unmatched junction bases: 2. The CDR3 bases are TGTGCCAGCAGCCAACTGGGACAGGGCTACGAGCAGTACTTC. This gives the protein CASSQLGQGYEQYF.

The rearrangement joins TRBV28 to TRBJ2-5; the D is unclear. V was pared by 3 bases and J by 4 bases, with 3 bases between. The germline V gene has CDR1 MDHEN and CDR2 SYDVKM. The CDR3 length is 11 residues. In DNA form, the CDR3 reads TGTGCCAGCAGTTTCTTAGAGACCCAGTACTTC. This sequence encodes CASSFLETQYF.

V usage is TRBV29-1 and J usage is TRBJ2-7; tentative D call: TRBD1 (7 bases). The germline gives CDR1 SQVTM, CDR2 ANQGSEA. This CDR3 comprises 15 residues. V was cut by 5 bases and J by 6 bases, with 23 bases left in between. The CDR3, as DNA: TGCAGCGTTTCCACCATAACAGGGGACTTCTCCGAGCAGTACTTC. This encodes CSVSTITGDFSEQYF.

The V and J genes are TRBV27 and TRBJ2-7, with TRBD1 identical over 8 bases. Losses at the gene ends were 6 bases for V and 4 bases for J; bases not matched to a gene: 8. Germline V gives CDR1 MNHEY, CDR2 SMNVEV (reference sequence). CDR3 length: 14 residues. The CDR3 here is CASRPGQVQYEQYF. CDR3 DNA sequence: TGTGCCAGCAGACCGGGACAGGTACAGTACGAGCAGTACTTC.

This rearrangement joins TRBV7-3 to TRBJ2-3; perhaps TRBD2 as D (7 bases). CDR3 length: 15 amino acids. Trimming shortened V by 7 bases and J by 6 bases, and 20 bases separated the two germline ends. Germline lookup yields CDR1 SGHTA and CDR2 FQGTGA. The CDR3 bases are TGTGCCAGCACGGAAAGGGGGGGCAGGTCTGATACGCAGTATTTT. Translating gives CASTERGGRSDTQYF.

The genes are TRBV27 and TRBJ2-7, with 11 bases lining up with TRBD2. Trimming cost V 5 bases and J 5 bases; bases outside gene matches: 8. CDR1 MNHEY and CDR2 SMNVEV come from the germline V gene (reference sequence). The CDR3 covers 15 residues. The CDR3 DNA reads as TGTGCCAGCAGTCCTACTAGCGGGGGAAACAACGAGCAGTACTTC. Its protein is CASSPTSGGNNEQYF.

The chain uses TRBV19 and TRBJ2-5; 12 bases match TRBD2. Germline V gene data show CDR1 as LNHDA and CDR2 as SQIVND (reference sequence). V lost 4 bases, J lost 5 bases, and 5 bases stayed unmatched. The CDR3 contains 15 residues. The CDR3 protein is CASSRTSGERETQYF. CDR3 DNA: TGTGCCAGTAGTAGGACTAGCGGGGAAAGGGAGACCCAGTACTTC.

The chain links TRBV3-1 (or the pseudogene TRBV3-2) to TRBJ2-1, with 13 bases identical to TRBD2. Germline lookup yields CDR1 LGHDT and CDR2 YNNKEL (reference sequence). V trimming: 0 bases; J trimming: 9 bases; junction bases outside the gene matches: 8. The CDR3 is 17 residues long. CDR3 in amino acids: CASSQDSGTSGVTEQFF. In nucleotides, the CDR3 is TGTGCCAGCAGCCAAGACTCCGGGACTAGCGGGGTTACTGAGCAGTTCTTC.

This clone was picked up one time. V gene TRBV19 combines with J gene TRBJ1-1; D ambiguous. CDR1 and CDR2 from the germline V gene are LNHDA and SQIVND (reference sequence). The V and J ends lost 10 bases and 3 bases respectively, with 18 bases between them. The CDR3 sequence is 14 residues long. DNA for the CDR3: TGTGCCACCTATCCCACCCTGAGGGACACTGAAGCTTTCTTT. It is translated as CATYPTLRDTEAFF.

The rearrangement links TRBV7-8 to TRBJ1-5, with TRBD1 as a possible D gene (6 bases). With 5 bases removed from V and 3 bases from J, the gap between germline ends came to 14 bases. Germline V CDR1 and CDR2: SGHVS, FQNEAQ. CDR3 size: 15 residues. CDR3 nucleotides: TGTGCCAGCAGCCCCATGGGGACACTCAATCAGCCCCAGCATTTT. Translating it yields CASSPMGTLNQPQHF.

This chain uses TRBV11-2 with TRBJ2-3, with 8 bases fitting TRBD1. Trimming took 5 bases from V and 4 from J; bases not matched to a gene: 2. The CDR3 consists of 13 residues. Germline assignment: CDR1 SGHAT and CDR2 FQNNGV. The CDR3: CASSRTGPDTQYF. The CDR3 bases are TGTGCCAGCAGCCGGACAGGGCCAGATACGCAGTATTTT.

V gene TRBV3-1 (or the pseudogene TRBV3-2) combines with J gene TRBJ1-4; D might be TRBD1 (6 bases). Per germline, CDR1 LGHDT and CDR2 YNNKEL (reference sequence). V lost 6 bases and J lost 5, with 16 bases in between. This CDR3 is 15 amino acids long. This chain's CDR3 is CASSSAGTPNEKLFF. The CDR3 coding sequence is TGTGCCAGCAGTTCAGCCGGGACACCGAATGAAAAACTGTTTTTT.

About this clone: This sample also contains other DNA sequences that code for the same CDR3. The V call is TRBV7-3, the J call TRBJ2-7; D is perhaps TRBD2 (6 bases). V lost 5 bases and J lost 6, with 17 bases in between. This CDR3 has 14 residues. The germline V gene encodes CDR1 SGHTA and CDR2 FQGTGA. The CDR3: CASSTAGGRGEQYF. The DNA of the CDR3 is TGTGCCAGCAGCACAGCCGGGGGTCGGGGCGAGCAGTACTTC.

This chain links TRBV7-2 with TRBJ2-7; 11 bases are shared with TRBD2. The CDR3 runs to 15 residues. Germline V gene lookup returns CDR1 SGHTA and CDR2 FQGNSA. J was trimmed by 5 bases and V by 7 bases; bases with no gene match: 10. CDR3 residues: CASNPSGLAGHEQYF. The DNA for the CDR3 is TGTGCCAGCAACCCATCTGGACTAGCGGGCCACGAGCAGTACTTC.

The CDR3 loop reads CASSPREWEEQETQYF. CDR3 bases: TGTGCCAGCAGTCCGCGGGAGTGGGAGGAACAAGAGACCCAGTACTTC. The chain employs TRBV28 and TRBJ2-5, with TRBD2 identical over 7 bases. Germline V CDR1 and CDR2: MDHEN, SYDVKM. V lost 5 bases and J lost 2; bases outside the gene matches: 11. This CDR3 spans 16 amino acids.

This sequence joins TRBV2 and TRBJ2-3, with D possibly TRBD1 on 6 matching bases. Deletions cut 4 bases from V and 5 bases from J, with 13 bases between. From germline, CDR1 is SNHLY and CDR2 FYNNEI. The CDR3 has 14 residues. The CDR3 loop is CASSGRGMGDTQYF. The DNA of the CDR3 is TGTGCCAGCAGTGGAAGGGGGATGGGAGATACGCAGTATTTT.

DNA of the CDR3: TGTGCCAGCAGCTTGGTCTGGAGGCAGTACTTC. It yields the protein CASSLVWRQYF. The chain couples TRBV5-8 to TRBJ2-7; D remains unclear. The V end was cut by 0 bases, the J end by 9 bases, with 7 bases between. Germline loops: CDR1 SGHTS, CDR2 YDEGEE. This CDR3 spans 11 amino acids.

V usage is TRBV6-5 and J usage is TRBJ2-7; D might be TRBD1 (5 bases). V was trimmed by 7 bases and J by 7 bases, leaving 17 bases between them. CDR1 and CDR2 from the germline V gene are MNHEY and SVGAGI. The CDR3 runs to 13 residues. CDR3 sequence (DNA): TGTGCCAGCACTGGGCAGGGTGAAGTGGAGCAGTACTTC. It specifies CASTGQGEVEQYF.

The rearrangement uses TRBV9 and TRBJ2-5; the D gene is possibly TRBD2 (6 bases). Germline V lookup: CDR1 SGDLS, CDR2 YYNGEE. The length of the CDR3 is 17 residues. V was pared by 0 bases and J by 0 bases, with 15 bases between. The CDR3 loop is CASSVAPGVPYQETQYF. In DNA form, the CDR3 reads TGTGCCAGCAGCGTAGCTCCGGGGGTCCCGTACCAAGAGACCCAGTACTTC.

Turning to this clone: A read error may produce the germline difference seen at one junction end. This chain connects TRBV28 to TRBJ1-1; D is possibly TRBD1 (5 bases). Germline V gene sequence: CDR1 MDHEN, CDR2 SYDVKM. This CDR3 has 13 amino acids. The CDR3 sequence is CASSWGGNAEAFF. The CDR3 DNA sequence: TGTGCCAGCAGTTGGGGGGGGAACGCTGAAGCTTTCTTT. The whole variable domain, remainder taken from reference TRBV28 and TRBJ1-1, is DVKVTQSSRYLVKRTGEKVFLECVQDMDHENMFWYRQDPGLGLRLIYFSYDVKMKEKGDIPEGYSVSREKKERFSLILESASTNQTSMYLCASSWGGNAEAFFGQGTRLTVV.

This clone was seen just once. The chain has TRBV6-2 or TRBV6-3 and TRBJ1-2; TRBD1 matches 8 bases. There are 15 residues in the CDR3. The germline gives CDR1 MNHEY, CDR2 SVGEGT. The V segment lost 0 bases and the J segment 4 bases; nucleotides outside the gene matches: 4. CDR3 sequence reads: CASSYSQGAIYGYTF. Here the CDR3 DNA reads TGTGCCAGCAGTTACTCGCAGGGGGCGATCTATGGCTACACCTTC.

The chain links TRBV24-1 to TRBJ2-1; D perhaps matches TRBD2 (6 bases). The CDR3 loop spans 15 amino acids. The germline V gene encodes CDR1 KGHDR and CDR2 SFDVKD. Trimming removed 3 bases from V and 4 bases from J, with 12 bases in between. CDR3 amino acids: CATSDPMTSYNEQFF. CDR3 DNA sequence: TGTGCCACCAGTGATCCGATGACTAGTTACAATGAGCAGTTCTTC.

The chain uses TRBV6-2 or TRBV6-3 and TRBJ2-1; D gene unclear. With 4 bases removed from V and 6 bases from J, the gap between germline ends came to 7 bases. CDR1 and CDR2 from the germline V gene are MNHEY and SVGEGT. This CDR3 contains 12 residues. The CDR3 protein is CASSLSRNEQFF. The DNA for the CDR3 is TGTGCCAGCAGTTTAAGCCGCAATGAGCAGTTCTTC.

This chain connects TRBV15 to TRBJ1-5, with D tentatively TRBD1 (6 bases). V was clipped by 5 bases and J by 0 bases, with 14 bases between them. The CDR3 extends over 16 amino acids. Germline values: CDR1 LNHNV, CDR2 YYDKDF (reference sequence). This CDR3 is CATSPRGRGSNQPQHF. CDR3 DNA sequence: TGTGCCACCAGCCCCAGGGGTAGGGGTAGCAATCAGCCCCAGCATTTT.

This chain's CDR3 is CASSPGTGLATEAFF. The CDR3 DNA is TGTGCCAGCAGCCCAGGGACAGGGTTGGCCACTGAAGCTTTCTTT. V usage is TRBV3-1 (or the pseudogene TRBV3-2) and J usage is TRBJ1-1; 9 bases line up with TRBD1. The CDR3 consists of 15 residues. Germline CDR1 reads LGHDT; CDR2 reads YNNKEL (reference sequence). Germline trimming cut 4 bases from V and 4 bases from J; bases unmatched to any gene: 7.

The chain links TRBV5-6 to TRBJ2-7; TRBD1 matches at 9 bases. CDR3 length equals 14 residues. CDR1 and CDR2 from the germline V gene are SGHDT and YYEEEE. The J segment lost 4 bases and the V segment lost 4 bases, leaving 6 bases of the junction unmatched. The CDR3 region is CASSTWTGAYEQYF. CDR3 DNA: TGTGCCAGCAGCACCTGGACAGGGGCGTACGAGCAGTACTTC.

The chain combines TRBV3-1 (or the pseudogene TRBV3-2) with TRBJ2-7; D perhaps matches TRBD2 (6 bases). V lost 0 bases and J 2 bases, leaving 20 bases between the germline ends. Germline assignment: CDR1 LGHDT and CDR2 YNNKEL (reference sequence). This CDR3 is built from 18 residues. CDR3 sequence (DNA): TGTGCCAGCAGCCAAGAAGTTTCAGGACTAAGAAGTACCTACGAGCAGTACTTC. The encoded protein is CASSQEVSGLRSTYEQYF.

This rearrangement joins TRBV6-4 to TRBJ2-7; 10 nucleotides align to TRBD1. The CDR3 has 17 residues. From germline, CDR1 is MRHNA and CDR2 SNTAGT. The ends lost 8 bases at V and 5 bases at J; junction bases unmatched: 18. Here the CDR3 DNA reads TGTGCCAGCCGCTCAACCGACCGGGACAGGGGTTTTGACGAGCAGTACTTC. Residues: CASRSTDRDRGFDEQYF.

The gene calls are TRBV2 and TRBJ1-6; D perhaps matches TRBD1 (5 bases). The CDR3 is made up of 13 amino acids. V dropped 6 bases and J dropped 9 bases, with 12 bases sitting between them. The germline CDR1 and CDR2 sequences are SNHLY and FYNNEI. CDR3 DNA: TGTGCCAGCAGGACGGGACTGGGTTCACCCCTCCACTTT. Protein sequence: CASRTGLGSPLHF.

This clone was seen only a few times. The rearrangement joins TRBV27 to TRBJ2-3, with D uncertain. This CDR3 has 14 residues. The germline gives CDR1 MNHEY, CDR2 SMNVEV (reference sequence). The V end was cut by 3 bases, the J end by 0 bases, with 7 bases between. The CDR3 protein is CASSFTTSTDTQYF. CDR3 DNA: TGTGCCAGCAGTTTTACCACTAGCACAGATACGCAGTATTTT.

This clone was picked up a small number of times. In DNA, the CDR3 is TGCGCCAGCAGCCAATCCGACAGGGACCCTTACTATGGCTACACCTTC. It codes for CASSQSDRDPYYGYTF. The J gene is TRBJ1-2, the V gene TRBV4-3, with 7 bases aligning to TRBD1. The CDR3 spans 16 residues. The germline V gene encodes CDR1 LGHNA and CDR2 YSLEER. Trimming cost V 2 bases and J 3 bases; bases outside gene matches: 9.